A selection of T cell receptor beta chains follows, all from one sample in a study of CD8+ T cells in alopecia areata. Clones were read by immunoSEQ multiplex PCR, and TCRdb kept only the in-frame ones, dropping some. The table lists 150,000 to 200,000 clones, about 65% of them singletons, with about 1.3% in the top ten. The sample in question was CD4+ T cells sorted from blood, obtained around week 49, from a patient treated with tofacitinib. These receptor sequences come from a human donor with alopecia areata. Each CDR3 is given with its conserved first and last residue. A D gene is named only where the DNA matches it firmly. Clone size is not always given. Where it is, it says once, few, many or a class for expanded clones.

TRBV29-1	TRBJ2-5	.	.	CSVRTRGRYQETQYF	TGCAGCGTTCGGACCCGGGGGAGGTACCAAGAGACCCAGTACTTC
TRBV4-1	TRBJ1-5	.	TRBD1	CASSLTGTGSNQPQHF	TGCGCCAGCAGCCTAACTGGGACAGGGAGCAATCAGCCCCAGCATTTT
TRBV5-6	TRBJ2-1	.	TRBD2	CASSLSGTSLEQFF	TGTGCCAGCAGCTTATCCGGGACTAGTTTGGAGCAGTTCTTC
TRBV30	TRBJ2-1	.	TRBD2	CAWSRGGLSNEQFF	TGTGCCTGGAGTCGGGGGGGGCTGAGTAATGAGCAGTTCTTC
TRBV5-6	TRBJ2-5	.	TRBD1	CASSRPGQGEETQYF	TGTGCCAGCAGCCGGCCGGGACAGGGGGAAGAGACCCAGTACTTC
TRBV7-2	TRBJ2-2	.	.	CASSPRTANTGELFF	TGTGCCAGCAGCCCCCGGACGGCGAACACCGGGGAGCTGTTTTTT
TRBV5-1	TRBJ2-3	.	.	CASSSPGTPPF	TGCGCCAGCAGCTCGCCCGGGACCCCCCCGTTT
TRBV29-1	TRBJ1-1	.	TRBD1	CSVVPTGGGTEAFF	TGCAGCGTTGTACCAACAGGGGGTGGCACTGAAGCTTTCTTT
TRBV7-2	TRBJ2-3	few	TRBD2	CASSFSPLAGASTDTQYF	TGTGCCAGCAGCTTTTCCCCACTAGCGGGGGCTAGCACAGATACGCAGTATTTT
TRBV11-2	TRBJ2-3	.	.	CASSLVLDTQYF	TGTGCCAGCAGCTTAGTGCTAGATACGCAGTATTTT
TRBV27	TRBJ2-3	.	.	CASSSTGTSTDTQYF	TGTGCCAGCAGCTCTACAGGGACTAGCACAGATACGCAGTATTTT
TRBV29-1	TRBJ2-2	.	TRBD2	CSVAPSGGAGELFF	TGCAGCGTTGCCCCTAGCGGGGGGGCCGGGGAGCTGTTTTTT
TRBV30	TRBJ1-2	few	.	CAWGRERYGYTF	TGTGCCTGGGGCCGCGAGCGATATGGCTACACCTTC
TRBV10-3	TRBJ1-5	few	.	CAISREAAQHF	TGTGCCATCTCACGAGAGGCAGCCCAGCATTTT
TRBV29-1	TRBJ1-2	.	.	CSESGTLSNGYTF	TGCAGTGAGTCCGGGACACTGAGTAATGGCTACACCTTC
TRBV5-1	TRBJ2-2	.	TRBD2	CASSSFGGSGGTTGELFF	TGCGCCAGCAGCTCCTTCGGAGGGAGCGGGGGGACCACCGGGGAGCTGTTTTTT
TRBV2	TRBJ2-7	few	.	CASRGGTYEQYF	TGTGCCAGCAGGGGAGGAACCTACGAGCAGTACTTC
TRBV19	TRBJ1-6	few	.	CASSYQGNSPLHF	TGTGCCAGTAGTTACCAGGGAAATTCACCCCTCCACTTT
TRBV30	TRBJ1-2	few	.	CAWSASRGGGYTF	TGTGCCTGGAGTGCCTCTCGGGGTGGTGGCTACACCTTC
TRBV7-2	TRBJ2-5	.	.	CASSLVAGTSQETQYF	TGTGCCAGCAGCCTGGTCGCCGGGACCTCTCAAGAGACCCAGTACTTC
TRBV11-3	TRBJ2-1	.	.	CASSLDLVNNEQFF	TGTGCCAGCAGCTTAGATCTAGTTAACAATGAGCAGTTCTTC
TRBV5-6	TRBJ1-2	.	.	CASSLGPNGYTF	TGTGCCAGCAGCTTGGGGCCGAATGGCTACACCTTC
TRBV7-2	TRBJ2-7	.	.	CASSLDLDTTKEQYF	TGTGCCAGCAGCTTAGACCTTGACACGACCAAGGAGCAGTACTTC
TRBV6-1	TRBJ1-2	.	.	CASRLATSYGYTF	TGTGCCAGCCGCCTGGCGACTTCCTATGGCTACACCTTC
TRBV29-1	TRBJ1-1	.	.	CSVQHTEAFF	TGCAGCGTTCAACACACTGAAGCTTTCTTT
TRBV25-1	TRBJ1-2	.	TRBD1	CASSDPGQGRGYTF	TGTGCCAGCAGTGATCCGGGACAGGGACGTGGCTACACCTTC
TRBV6-5	TRBJ2-1	few	.	CASSFRQIPYNEQFF	TGTGCCAGCAGTTTTAGACAGATTCCCTACAATGAGCAGTTCTTC